This T cell receptor (beta chain) was captured by sequencing in a study of CD8+ T cells in alopecia areata (dated by TCRdb to 2016 to 2018). Context from the whole study: High-throughput TCRbeta sequencing was used to examine T cell clonal expansion in alopecia areata in both the C3H/HeJ mouse model and human patients. On the human side, TCRbeta sequencing was run on scalp tissue and on sorted CD4+ and CD8+ peripheral blood T cells from healthy controls and from alopecia areata patients with either patchy or totalis/universalis disease. Clonality in the scalp was compared among normal scalp (n=4), patchy alopecia areata scalp (n=8), and alopecia totalis/universalis scalp (n=8). RNA was extracted with the PAXgene miRNA kit for fixed scalp, the miRNeasy kit for PBMCs, and the RNeasy kit for mouse skin. TCRbeta CDR3 regions were amplified by immunoSEQ multiplex PCR with 35 Vbeta forward and 13 Jbeta reverse primers. Study-wide conclusions, independent of this receptor: Unlike mouse skin, where gammadelta T cells dominate, normal human skin contains resident alphabeta T cells that get sequenced too, which complicates analysis of the scalp TCR repertoire. Compared with mice, TCR sequences shared between patients were less clear, possibly partly because of HLA diversity across the patient population. Compared with normal scalp, lesional scalp, particularly in alopecia totalis/universalis, had higher clonality and more expanded CD8+ clones, which suggests antigenic drive.

As encoded in the germline V gene, CDR1 is LGHNA while CDR2 is YSLEER. There are 14 amino acids in the CDR3, from cysteine to phenylalanine inclusive. The CDR3 DNA has 42 bases and is translated from base 1. Cut back by 4 bases and 0 bases, the V and J ends lie 10 bases apart. From alopecia areata patients, peripheral blood was collected along with lesional scalp punch biopsies. PBMCs were isolated by density centrifugation and stained for CD3, CD4 and CD8, after which CD4+ and CD8+ T cells were sorted on a FACSAria. Alopecia areata patients who were not treated were recruited through a multicenter biomarker study. Blood CD8+ T cells from a handful of biomarker-study patients were further sorted into NKG2D-low and NKG2D-high fractions. Libraries came from the immunoSEQ multiplex PCR assay. RNA was extracted from all samples and reverse transcribed into cDNA, which served as template for TCR sequencing. SuperScript III was used to make first-strand cDNA, primed with a 2:1 mix of oligo-dT and random hexamers. A synthetic immune receptor repertoire was used to gauge amplification bias, and whatever bias remained was removed computationally. The study's own analysis went as follows. Raw reads were preprocessed for error removal, and CDR3 was defined according to IMGT conventions as running from the conserved cysteine to phenylalanine. Clonality was calculated as 1 minus Shannon entropy normalized by log2 of the number of productive unique TCRs. Scalp TCRbeta sequences were cross-referenced with sorted blood CD4 and CD8 repertoires so that the CD4 or CD8 identity of scalp clones could be inferred. Drawn from immuneACCESS, this table holds only the in-frame rearrangements with V and J called that TCRdb kept. Clones are partly lost; checked studies trace under half to an unresolved V gene and leave the rest unexplained. V, J and clone size were drawn from that table, and D and trimming were deduced from the DNA. This sample lists 30,000 to 35,000 clones; 55% were detected once. Around 40% of the sample rests with the top ten.

About this clone itself: The antigen it recognizes is unknown. Base qualities are not recorded, but no much larger clone differs from it by a single base.

Specimen: NKG2D-high CD8+ T cells sorted from blood. Interpreted using the paper, the cell subset or site label stands for: sorted CD8+ NKG2D-high blood T cells. The receptor chain draws on TRBV4-3 and TRBJ2-7, with TRBD2 tentatively as D gene (5 bases match). The receptor's source is a human donor with alopecia areata. The bases read TGCGCCAGCAGCCTAGCGCCAAGCTCCTACGAGCAGTACTTC. The encoded protein is CASSLAPSSYEQYF.